The sequence of this T cell receptor (beta chain) was determined in a study of T-cell reconstitution after alpha-beta-depleted transplantation in children. From germline, CDR1 is SQVTM and CDR2 ANQGSEA. Germline trimming cut 6 bases from V and 1 base from J; bases unmatched to any gene: 7. The CDR3 has 15 residues. A library of TCRbeta sequences, prepared with unique molecular identifiers, was generated. TCRdb reprocessed the PCR reads via MiXCR and lists one record per CDR3 protein. The sample yields nearly 400,000 distinct CDR3 sequences, about a fifth seen once. The rearrangement joins TRBV29-1 to TRBJ2-5; 11 nucleotides agree with TRBD1. The TCR originated in a human donor who donated a stem cell graft to a child with acute myeloid leukemia. Sequenced here: PBMCs from the stem cell graft donor, sampled from the stem cell graft. The CDR3 nucleotides read TGCAGCGTCCTCGGACAGGGGGCTAGCCAAGAGACCCAGTACTTC. Its translation is CSVLGQGASQETQYF.